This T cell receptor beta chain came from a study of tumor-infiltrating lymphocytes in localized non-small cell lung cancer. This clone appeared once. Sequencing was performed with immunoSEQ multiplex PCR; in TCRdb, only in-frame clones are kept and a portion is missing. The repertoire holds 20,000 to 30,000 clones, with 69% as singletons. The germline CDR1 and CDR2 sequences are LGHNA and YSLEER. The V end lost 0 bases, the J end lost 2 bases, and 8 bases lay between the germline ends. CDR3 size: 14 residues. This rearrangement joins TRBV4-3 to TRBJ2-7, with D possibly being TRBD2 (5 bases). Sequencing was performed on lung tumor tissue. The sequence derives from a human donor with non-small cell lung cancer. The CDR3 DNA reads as TGCGCCAGCAGCCAAGATCGAGGGACCTACGAGCAGTACTTC. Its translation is CASSQDRGTYEQYF.